This TCR beta chain derives from a study of blood T cell repertoires in COVID-19. Study in general: Italy, Spain and the United States were the sources of the convalescent and acute COVID-19 samples. From T cells, B-cell-depleted T cells, or PBMCs came the material, which was cDNA or gDNA.

V dropped 4 bases and J dropped 0; count of bases not matched to a gene: 9. This CDR3 spans 18 amino acids. Germline CDR1 is SGHRS and CDR2 is YFSETQ. Under the authors' procedure: Amplification of reference gene primers provided the estimated nucleated cell counts. Here immunoSEQ multiplex PCR was the method, and the copy in TCRdb shows in-frame clones only, minus some. From that table come the V and J calls and clone size; the DNA was used to work out D and trimming. The sample contains under 150,000 clones, roughly 80% of which appear only once. The TCR originated in a man aged 45-60 years with acute or convalescent COVID-19. Sequencing was carried out using peripheral blood. The chain uses TRBV5-1 and TRBJ2-6; TRBD1 aligns across 8 bases. CDR3 loop: CASSPDRAQRSGANVLTF. CDR3 coding DNA: TGCGCCAGCAGCCCGGACAGGGCCCAACGCTCTGGGGCCAACGTCCTGACTTTC.